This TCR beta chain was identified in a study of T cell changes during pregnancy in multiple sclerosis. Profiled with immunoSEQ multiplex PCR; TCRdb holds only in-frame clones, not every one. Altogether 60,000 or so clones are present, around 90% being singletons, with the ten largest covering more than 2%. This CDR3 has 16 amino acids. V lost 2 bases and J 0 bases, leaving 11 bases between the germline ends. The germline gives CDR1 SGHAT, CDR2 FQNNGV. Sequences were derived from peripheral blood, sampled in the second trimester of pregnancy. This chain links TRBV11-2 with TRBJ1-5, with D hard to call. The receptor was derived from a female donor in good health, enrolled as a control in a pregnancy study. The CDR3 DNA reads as TGTGCCAGCAGCTTATATCTGGGAGTTAGCAATCAGCCCCAGCATTTT. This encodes CASSLYLGVSNQPQHF.